These 24 T cell receptor beta chains were all obtained from the same sample, sequenced in a study of control samples from healthy donors and cancer patients. Sequencing used immunoSEQ multiplex PCR; TCRdb keeps in-frame clones, though not all of them. The sample carries some 80,000 clones, almost 95% recorded once. The material sequenced was blood. The source is a woman aged 55-70 years in good health.

This clone was counted once. This chain links TRBV10-3 with TRBJ2-5; 8 nucleotides align to TRBD2. CDR1 is ENHRY, CDR2 SYGVKD, per germline. J lost 2 bases, V lost 0 bases, and 5 bases had no gene match. This CDR3 comprises 16 residues. DNA for the CDR3: TGTGCCATCAGTGAGTCCAGCGGGAGAGGTCAAGAGACCCAGTACTTC. Translated, it gives CAISESSGRGQETQYF.

This sequence joins TRBV27 and TRBJ2-7, with D uncertain. Germline lookup yields CDR1 MNHEY and CDR2 SMNVEV (reference sequence). CDR3 length: 13 residues. Trimming took off 5 bases at V and 6 bases at J, with 14 bases between the two ends. The CDR3 DNA reads TGTGCCAGCAGTAAGGATTTGAGTTTCGAGCAGTACTTC. It encodes CASSKDLSFEQYF.

V is TRBV12-3 or TRBV12-4 and J is TRBJ1-1, with no clear D. V lost 6 bases to trimming and J lost 3 bases, with 11 bases between them. The CDR3 length is 13 residues. CDR3 in amino acids: CASRLLEHTEAFF. CDR3 in DNA: TGTGCCAGCAGGTTACTCGAACACACTGAAGCTTTCTTT.

The rearrangement uses TRBV4-1 and TRBJ2-6; perhaps TRBD1 as D (5 bases). This CDR3 region has 16 residues. V was clipped by 4 bases and J by 6 bases, with 16 bases between them. CDR1 is MGHRA and CDR2 is YSYEKL in the germline V gene. The CDR3 DNA reads as TGCGCCAGCAGCCGCCACGACAGTGGAGCGGCCAACGTCCTGACTTTC. It translates to CASSRHDSGAANVLTF.

The rearrangement uses TRBV2 and TRBJ1-5; D gene unclear. Trimming shortened V by 4 bases and J by 0 bases, and 7 bases separated the two germline ends. Germline CDR1 reads SNHLY; CDR2 reads FYNNEI. CDR3 length: 14 residues. In DNA form, the CDR3 reads TGTGCCAGCAGTGCTCTTAATAGCAATCAGCCCCAGCATTTT. The encoded protein is CASSALNSNQPQHF.

The CDR3 sequence is CASSSGQNEKLFF. The DNA for the CDR3 is TGCGCCAGCAGCTCGGGACAGAATGAAAAACTGTTTTTT. This chain links TRBV5-1 with TRBJ1-4; TRBD1 matches at 7 bases. This CDR3 spans 13 amino acids. V gave up 3 bases and J gave up 5 bases; unmatched junction bases: 1. From germline, CDR1 is SGHRS and CDR2 YFSETQ.

The chain links TRBV5-1 to TRBJ2-5, with TRBD1 identical over 7 bases. Trimming at V came to 4 bases and at J to 4 bases, leaving 13 bases not matched to a gene. Germline CDR1 and CDR2: SGHRS and YFSETQ. This CDR3 is 16 amino acids long. In nucleotides, the CDR3 is TGCGCCAGCAGCCCGGATCCAGGGGGTATGGGAGAGACCCAGTACTTC. This sequence encodes CASSPDPGGMGETQYF.

The chain combines TRBV19 with TRBJ2-7; 9 nucleotides agree with TRBD1. The CDR3 length is 14 residues. Germline CDR1 reads LNHDA; CDR2 reads SQIVND (reference sequence). V shed 8 bases and J 4 bases; nucleotides not matched to a gene: 9. In DNA, the CDR3 is TGTGCCAGTGGCGAGACAGGGGGAGGGTACGAGCAGTACTTC. Translating it yields CASGETGGGYEQYF. The full variable domain, completed using reference TRBV19 and TRBJ2-7, is DGGITQSPKYLFRKEGQNVTLSCEQNLNHDAMYWYRQDPGQGLRLIYYSQIVNDFQKGDIAEGYSVSREKKESFPLTVTSAQKNPTAFYLCASGETGGGYEQYFGPGTRLTVT.

The count of this clone is one. The CDR3 nucleotides are TGCGCCGGGCAGGGCAGGGAAGGAATGGCTGAAGCTTTCTTT. Amino acid sequence: CAGQGREGMAEAFF. The rearrangement links TRBV5-1 to TRBJ1-1, with TRBD1 as a possible D gene (5 bases). Trimming removed 10 bases at V and 6 bases at J, with 22 bases between. In germline, CDR1 is SGHRS, CDR2 YFSETQ. There are 14 residues in the CDR3. The full variable domain, its missing parts supplied by reference TRBV5-1 and TRBJ1-1, is KAGVTQTPRYLIKTRGQQVTLSCSPISGHRSVSWYQQTPGQGLQFLFEYFSETQRNKGNFPGRFSGRQFSNSRSEMNVSTLELGDSALYLCAGQGREGMAEAFFGQGTRLTVV.

This clone was seen just once. The rearrangement links TRBV28 to TRBJ2-1, with TRBD2 matching 10 bases. V lost 4 bases and J lost 10; bases outside the gene matches: 7. This CDR3 has 14 amino acids. Germline loops: CDR1 MDHEN, CDR2 SYDVKM. This CDR3 is CASSSAGGPREQFF. The CDR3 DNA sequence: TGTGCCAGCAGTTCAGCGGGAGGGCCTAGGGAGCAGTTCTTC.

The V gene is TRBV19, the J gene TRBJ1-2, with unresolved D. Germline lookup yields CDR1 LNHDA and CDR2 SQIVND (reference sequence). The V gene lost 9 bases and the J gene lost 1 base, with 12 bases spanning the gap. CDR3 length equals 13 residues. CDR3 nucleotide sequence: TGTGCCAGCCGCCCTGGAGATAACTATGGCTACACCTTC. Translated: CASRPGDNYGYTF. Looking up the rest from reference TRBV19 and TRBJ1-2 gives the full variable domain: DGGITQSPKYLFRKEGQNVTLSCEQNLNHDAMYWYRQDPGQGLRLIYYSQIVNDFQKGDIAEGYSVSREKKESFPLTVTSAQKNPTAFYLCASRPGDNYGYTFGSGTRLTVV.

CDR3 sequence (DNA): TGTGCCAGCAGGCGGGACGGAGGGAAGCAGTACTTC. This translates into CASRRDGGKQYF. The chain uses TRBV14 and TRBJ2-7; possibly TRBD2 for D (6 bases). The CDR3 totals 12 residues. Trimming left V 6 bases short and J 8 bases short, with 14 bases between. The germline V gene encodes CDR1 SGHDN and CDR2 FVKESK.

The chain links TRBV27 to TRBJ2-2, with D possibly TRBD1 on 5 matching bases. V lost 5 bases and J lost 1, with 8 bases in between. Germline V gene data show CDR1 as MNHEY and CDR2 as SMNVEV (reference sequence). The CDR3 spans 14 residues. For the CDR3, the DNA is TGTGCCAGCAGTCTAGACAGGAACACCGGGGAGCTGTTTTTT. This codes for CASSLDRNTGELFF.

The chain combines TRBV28 with TRBJ2-3; D possibly corresponds to TRBD1 (5 bases). The CDR3 has 17 amino acids. V was clipped by 2 bases and J by 0 bases, with 15 bases between them. Germline V gene lookup returns CDR1 MDHEN and CDR2 SYDVKM. DNA of the CDR3: TGTGCCAGCAGTTTAGGTCTCGCAGGGTCTAGCACAGATACGCAGTATTTT. Amino acid sequence: CASSLGLAGSSTDTQYF.

This chain links TRBV5-6 with TRBJ2-7; 12 nucleotides line up with TRBD2. CDR1 and CDR2 (germline): SGHDT, YYEEEE. V was clipped by 1 base and J by 6 bases; unmatched bases: 2. The CDR3 extends over 14 amino acids. The CDR3 reads CASSLTSGRPEQYF. The CDR3 nucleotides are TGTGCCAGCAGCTTGACTAGCGGGAGGCCCGAGCAGTACTTC.

This chain joins TRBV11-2 and TRBJ2-1; 7 nucleotides line up with TRBD1. The CDR3 totals 16 residues. CDR1 and CDR2 (germline): SGHAT, FQNNGV. V shed 0 bases and J 4 bases; nucleotides not matched to a gene: 6. The CDR3 DNA reads TGTGCCAGCAGCTTAGAGGGGACAGCTAAATACAATGAGCAGTTCTTC. Its translation is CASSLEGTAKYNEQFF.

The V and J genes are TRBV4-1 and TRBJ1-1; unclear D gene. The CDR3 loop spans 14 amino acids. Trimming stripped 4 bases from V and 1 base from J, with 10 bases between. In germline, CDR1 is MGHRA, CDR2 YSYEKL. The CDR3 loop reads CASSLGLTNTEAFF. DNA for the CDR3: TGCGCCAGCAGCCTCGGTCTCACGAACACTGAAGCTTTCTTT.

The chain couples TRBV11-2 to TRBJ2-1, with 11 bases lining up with TRBD2. The CDR3 is 18 residues long. Germline V gives CDR1 SGHAT, CDR2 FQNNGV. Unmatched junction bases numbered 16, after V lost 5 bases and J lost 7 bases. CDR3 sequence reads: CASSITSGGPVFTNEQFF. CDR3 in DNA: TGTGCCAGCAGCATCACTAGCGGGGGACCCGTTTTTACTAATGAGCAGTTCTTC.

Here the CDR3 reads CASSRGRRETQYF. CDR3 in DNA: TGTGCCAGCAGCCGAGGGAGGAGGGAGACCCAGTACTTC. The genes are TRBV7-9 and TRBJ2-5; a weak D match, TRBD2 (6 bases). CDR1 and CDR2 from the germline V gene are SEHNR and FQNEAQ (reference sequence). The CDR3 is made up of 13 amino acids. V lost 5 bases and J lost 5, with 12 bases in between.

This sequence joins TRBV7-3 and TRBJ2-1; D remains unclear. Germline V lookup: CDR1 SGHTA, CDR2 FQGTGA. Deletions cut 0 bases from V and 8 bases from J, with 8 bases between. There are 13 residues in the CDR3. CDR3 amino acids: CASSLTLRDEQFF. The DNA for the CDR3 is TGTGCCAGCAGCTTAACCCTCCGCGATGAGCAGTTCTTC.

V gene TRBV7-8 combines with J gene TRBJ2-7, with D unresolved. This CDR3 is 13 amino acids long. Between the trimmed V and J ends, which lost 6 bases and 3 bases, there was a span of 12 bases. In germline, CDR1 is SGHVS, CDR2 FQNEAQ. The DNA of the CDR3 is TGTGCCAGCAGTATGAGCGCGGACTACGAGCAGTACTTC. Translation: CASSMSADYEQYF.

This clone is a singleton in its sample. The chain is built from TRBV24-1 and TRBJ1-4; no definite D call. With 9 bases removed from V and 3 bases from J, the gap between germline ends came to 10 bases. The V gene's germline CDR1 is KGHDR and CDR2 SFDVKD. The CDR3 totals 13 residues. For the CDR3, the DNA is TGTGCCACCTCACACGCGGCTAATGAAAAACTGTTTTTT. Protein: CATSHAANEKLFF.

Written as DNA, the CDR3 is TGTGCCAGCAGCTTAGACACAGGACGAGGGGGATATGGCTACACCTTC. The encoded protein is CASSLDTGRGGYGYTF. The rearrangement uses TRBV7-8 and TRBJ1-2; D may be TRBD1 (6 bases). In germline, CDR1 is SGHVS, CDR2 FQNEAQ. CDR3 size: 16 residues. V lost 1 base, J lost 5 bases, and 17 bases lay in between.

The rearrangement uses TRBV28 and TRBJ2-3; D is possibly TRBD2 (6 bases). This CDR3 region has 16 residues. The V end was cut by 5 bases, the J end by 5 bases, with 20 bases between. Looked up from germline, CDR1 is MDHEN and CDR2 is SYDVKM. CDR3 protein: CASSGRRDGKGDTQYF. In DNA form, the CDR3 reads TGTGCCAGCAGTGGGAGGCGCGACGGGAAGGGAGATACGCAGTATTTT.